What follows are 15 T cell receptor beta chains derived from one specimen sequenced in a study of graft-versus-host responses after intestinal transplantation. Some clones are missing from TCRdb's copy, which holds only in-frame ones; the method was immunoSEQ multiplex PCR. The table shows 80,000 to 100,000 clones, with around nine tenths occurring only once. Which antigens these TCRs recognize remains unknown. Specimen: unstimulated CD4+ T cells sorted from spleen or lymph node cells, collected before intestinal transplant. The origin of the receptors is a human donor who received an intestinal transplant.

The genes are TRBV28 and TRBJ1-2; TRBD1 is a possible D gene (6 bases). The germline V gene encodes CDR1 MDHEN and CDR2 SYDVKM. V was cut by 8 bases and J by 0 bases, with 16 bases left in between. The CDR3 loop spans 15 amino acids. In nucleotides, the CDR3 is TGTGCCAGCCAGGGGATGAAGAATCCTAACTATGGCTACACCTTC. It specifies CASQGMKNPNYGYTF.

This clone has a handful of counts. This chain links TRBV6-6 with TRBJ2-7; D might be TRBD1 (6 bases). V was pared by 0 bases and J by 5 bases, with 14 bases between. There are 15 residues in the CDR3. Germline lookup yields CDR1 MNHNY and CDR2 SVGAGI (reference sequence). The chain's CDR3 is CASSYSVGARDEQYF. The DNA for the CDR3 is TGTGCCAGCAGTTACTCCGTGGGGGCGCGGGACGAGCAGTACTTC.

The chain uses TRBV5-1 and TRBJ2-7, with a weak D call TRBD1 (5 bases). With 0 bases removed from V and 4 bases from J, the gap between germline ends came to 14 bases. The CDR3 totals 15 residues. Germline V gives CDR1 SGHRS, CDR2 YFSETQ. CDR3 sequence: CASSLVRQTNYEQYF. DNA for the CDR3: TGCGCCAGCAGCTTGGTGAGACAGACGAATTACGAGCAGTACTTC.

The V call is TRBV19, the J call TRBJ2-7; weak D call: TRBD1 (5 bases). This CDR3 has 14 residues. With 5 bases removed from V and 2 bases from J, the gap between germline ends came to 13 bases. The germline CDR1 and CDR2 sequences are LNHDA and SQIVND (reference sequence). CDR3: CASSRQGVPYEQYF. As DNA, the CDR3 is TGTGCCAGTAGTCGCCAAGGGGTCCCCTACGAGCAGTACTTC.

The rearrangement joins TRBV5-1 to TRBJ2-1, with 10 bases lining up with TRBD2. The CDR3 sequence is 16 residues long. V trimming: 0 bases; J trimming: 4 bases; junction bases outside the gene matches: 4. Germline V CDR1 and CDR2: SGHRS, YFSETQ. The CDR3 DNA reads TGCGCCAGCAGCTTGGTAAGCGGGAGGGCATACAATGAGCAGTTCTTC. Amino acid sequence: CASSLVSGRAYNEQFF.

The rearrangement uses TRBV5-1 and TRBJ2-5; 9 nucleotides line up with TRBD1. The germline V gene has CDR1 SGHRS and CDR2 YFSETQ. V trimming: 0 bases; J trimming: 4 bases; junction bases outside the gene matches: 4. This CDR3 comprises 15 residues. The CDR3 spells CASSLAGQGLETQYF. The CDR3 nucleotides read TGCGCCAGCAGCTTGGCGGGACAGGGCCTAGAGACCCAGTACTTC.

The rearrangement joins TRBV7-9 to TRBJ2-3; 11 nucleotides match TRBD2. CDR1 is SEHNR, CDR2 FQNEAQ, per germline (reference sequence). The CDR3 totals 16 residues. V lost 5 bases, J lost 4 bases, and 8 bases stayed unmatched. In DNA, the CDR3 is TGTGCCAGCAGCCTAATAGCGGGAGGGCTAGCAGATACGCAGTATTTT. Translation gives CASSLIAGGLADTQYF.

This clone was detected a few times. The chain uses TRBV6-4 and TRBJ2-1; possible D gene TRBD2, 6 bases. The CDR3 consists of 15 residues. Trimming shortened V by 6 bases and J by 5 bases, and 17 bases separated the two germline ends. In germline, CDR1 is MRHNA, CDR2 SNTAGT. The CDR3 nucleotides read TGTGCCAGCAGCGCCGAACTAGCTGCTCACAATGAGCAGTTCTTC. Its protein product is CASSAELAAHNEQFF.

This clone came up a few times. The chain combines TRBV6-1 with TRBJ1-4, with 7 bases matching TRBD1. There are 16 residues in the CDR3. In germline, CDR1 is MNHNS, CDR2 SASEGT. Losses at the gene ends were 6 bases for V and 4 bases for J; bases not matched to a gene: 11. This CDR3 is CASREIEQGFNEKLFF. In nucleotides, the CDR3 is TGTGCCAGCAGAGAAATAGAACAGGGGTTTAATGAAAAACTGTTTTTT.

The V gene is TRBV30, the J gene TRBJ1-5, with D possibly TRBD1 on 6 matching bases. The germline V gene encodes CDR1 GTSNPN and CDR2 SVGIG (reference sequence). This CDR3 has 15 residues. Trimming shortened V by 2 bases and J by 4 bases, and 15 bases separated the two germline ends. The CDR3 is CAWSRSAGENQPQHF. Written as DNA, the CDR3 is TGTGCCTGGAGTCGATCGGCAGGGGAGAATCAGCCCCAGCATTTT.

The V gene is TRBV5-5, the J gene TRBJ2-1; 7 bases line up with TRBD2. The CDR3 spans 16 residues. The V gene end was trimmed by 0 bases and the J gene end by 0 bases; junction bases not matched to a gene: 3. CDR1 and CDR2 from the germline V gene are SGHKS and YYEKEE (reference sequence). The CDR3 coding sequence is TGTGCCAGCAGCTTGGCCCTAGCGGACTCCTACAATGAGCAGTTCTTC. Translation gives CASSLALADSYNEQFF.

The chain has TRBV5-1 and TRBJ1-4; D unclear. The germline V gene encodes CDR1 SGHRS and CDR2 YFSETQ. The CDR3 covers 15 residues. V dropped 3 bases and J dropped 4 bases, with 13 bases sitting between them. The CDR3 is CASSYSGFLNEKLFF. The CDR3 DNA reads TGCGCCAGCAGCTACTCCGGGTTTCTTAATGAAAAACTGTTTTTT.

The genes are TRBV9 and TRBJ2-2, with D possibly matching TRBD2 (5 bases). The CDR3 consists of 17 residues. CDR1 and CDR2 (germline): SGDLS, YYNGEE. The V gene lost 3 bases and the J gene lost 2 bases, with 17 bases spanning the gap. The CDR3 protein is CASSALAGRENTGELFF. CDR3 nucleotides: TGTGCCAGCAGCGCCCTAGCCGGCCGGGAAAACACCGGGGAGCTGTTTTTT.

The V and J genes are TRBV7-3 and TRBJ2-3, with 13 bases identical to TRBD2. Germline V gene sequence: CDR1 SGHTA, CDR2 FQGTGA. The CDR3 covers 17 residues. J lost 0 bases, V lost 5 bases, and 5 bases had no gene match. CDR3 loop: CASSPRGLAGSTDTQYF. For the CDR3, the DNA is TGTGCCAGCAGCCCAAGGGGACTAGCGGGGAGCACAGATACGCAGTATTTT.

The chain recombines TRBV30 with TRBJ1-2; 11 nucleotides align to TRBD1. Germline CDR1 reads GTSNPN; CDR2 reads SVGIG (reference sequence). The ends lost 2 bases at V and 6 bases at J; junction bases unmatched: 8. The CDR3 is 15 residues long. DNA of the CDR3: TGTGCCTGGAGTAGGTCGGACAGGGGGCGGAATGGCTACACCTTC. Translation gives CAWSRSDRGRNGYTF.